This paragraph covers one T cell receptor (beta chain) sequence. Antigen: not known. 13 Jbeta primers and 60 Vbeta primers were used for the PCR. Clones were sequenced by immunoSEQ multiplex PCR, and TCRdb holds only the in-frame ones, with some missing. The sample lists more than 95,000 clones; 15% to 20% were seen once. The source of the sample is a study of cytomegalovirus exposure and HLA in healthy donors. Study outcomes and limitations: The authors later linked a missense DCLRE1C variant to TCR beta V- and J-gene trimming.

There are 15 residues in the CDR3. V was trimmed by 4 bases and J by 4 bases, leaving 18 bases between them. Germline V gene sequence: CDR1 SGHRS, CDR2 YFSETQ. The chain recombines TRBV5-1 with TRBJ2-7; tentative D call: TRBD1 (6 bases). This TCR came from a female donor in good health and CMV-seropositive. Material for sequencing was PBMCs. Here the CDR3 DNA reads TGCGCCAGCAGCGCGGGCACAGGGAGTCATTACGAGCAGTACTTC. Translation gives CASSAGTGSHYEQYF.